The source of this TCR beta chain is a study of tumor-infiltrating lymphocytes in primary liver carcinoma. Study as a whole: Donors underwent surgery for histopathologically diagnosed primary liver carcinoma.

Synthesis of TCR beta cDNA was carried out from around 540 ng total RNA with a constant-region primer. Modified slightly, ARM-PCR produced TCR beta libraries over three nested multiplex PCR rounds. Rounds one and two of PCR, each of 10 cycles, were primed with TRBV1-TRBV30 forward primers and a C-beta reverse primer. TCRdb used MiXCR to reprocess the multiplex PCR reads, holding one entry per CDR3 protein. Counted here are 180,000 or so distinct CDR3 sequences, around 60% occurring once; the ten biggest clones make up around 68%. Unsorted whole blood supplied the RNA, and germline DNA was extracted too. A sample of approximately 4 milliliters of peripheral blood was taken before surgery. Germline V lookup: CDR1 MNHEY, CDR2 SVGAGI. Trimming removed 6 bases from V and 5 bases from J; junction bases left unmatched: 7. The CDR3 is 14 residues long.

Sequences were obtained from peripheral blood. This TCR was recovered from a man aged 35 to 55 with primary liver carcinoma and hepatitis B virus infection. This chain links TRBV6-5 with TRBJ2-7, with 10 nucleotides matching TRBD1. The CDR3 bases are TGTGCCAGCAGCCGAGACAGGGGGCCGCACGAGCAGTACTTC. Its translation: CASSRDRGPHEQYF.